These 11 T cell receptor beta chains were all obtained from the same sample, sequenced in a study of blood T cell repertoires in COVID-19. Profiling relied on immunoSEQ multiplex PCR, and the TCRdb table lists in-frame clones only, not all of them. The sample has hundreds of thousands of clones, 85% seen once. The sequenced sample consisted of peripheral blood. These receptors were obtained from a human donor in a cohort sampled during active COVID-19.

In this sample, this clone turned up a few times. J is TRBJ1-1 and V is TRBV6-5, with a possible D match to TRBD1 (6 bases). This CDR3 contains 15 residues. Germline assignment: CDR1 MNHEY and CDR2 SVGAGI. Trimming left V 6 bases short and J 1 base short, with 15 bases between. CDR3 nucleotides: TGTGCCAGCAGAAAATCGGACAGACGGAACACTGAAGCTTTCTTT. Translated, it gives CASRKSDRRNTEAFF.

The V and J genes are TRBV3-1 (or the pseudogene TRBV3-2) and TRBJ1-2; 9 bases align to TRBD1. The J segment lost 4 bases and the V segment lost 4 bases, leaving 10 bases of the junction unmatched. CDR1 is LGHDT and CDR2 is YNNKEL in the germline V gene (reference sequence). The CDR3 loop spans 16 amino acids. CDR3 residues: CASSRLRTDRGYGYTF. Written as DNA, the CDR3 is TGTGCCAGCAGCCGTCTCAGGACGGACAGGGGCTATGGCTACACCTTC.

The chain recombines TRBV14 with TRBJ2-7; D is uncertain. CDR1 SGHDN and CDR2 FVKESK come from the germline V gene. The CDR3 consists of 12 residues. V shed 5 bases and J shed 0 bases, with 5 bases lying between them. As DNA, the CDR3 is TGTGCCAGCAGCTGGAGCTCCTACGAGCAGTACTTC. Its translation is CASSWSSYEQYF. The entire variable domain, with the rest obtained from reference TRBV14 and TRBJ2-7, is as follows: EAGVTQFPSHSVIEKGQTVTLRCDPISGHDNLYWYRRVMGKEIKFLLHFVKESKQDESGMPNNRFLAERTGGTYSTLKVQPAELEDSGVYFCASSWSSYEQYFGPGTRLTVT.

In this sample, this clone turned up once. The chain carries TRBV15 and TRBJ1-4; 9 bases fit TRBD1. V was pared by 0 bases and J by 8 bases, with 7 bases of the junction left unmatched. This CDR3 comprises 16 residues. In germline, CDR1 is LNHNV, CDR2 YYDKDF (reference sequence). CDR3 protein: CATSRDRGQGREKLFF. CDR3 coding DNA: TGTGCCACCAGCAGAGATCGGGGACAGGGCCGGGAAAAACTGTTTTTT. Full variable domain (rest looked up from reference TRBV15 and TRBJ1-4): DAMVIQNPRYQVTQFGKPVTLSCSQTLNHNVMYWYQQKSSQAPKLLFHYYDKDFNNEADTPDNFQSRRPNTSFCFLDIRSPGLGDTAMYLCATSRDRGQGREKLFFGSGTQLSVL.

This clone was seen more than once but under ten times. The CDR3 coding sequence is TGTGCCAGCAGTTTAACACGGAGCTCCTACGAGCAGTACTTC. Protein: CASSLTRSSYEQYF. The chain is built from TRBV27 and TRBJ2-7; no definite D call. With 2 bases removed from V and 0 bases from J, the gap between germline ends came to 8 bases. The CDR3 totals 14 residues. The germline V gene encodes CDR1 MNHEY and CDR2 SMNVEV (reference sequence).

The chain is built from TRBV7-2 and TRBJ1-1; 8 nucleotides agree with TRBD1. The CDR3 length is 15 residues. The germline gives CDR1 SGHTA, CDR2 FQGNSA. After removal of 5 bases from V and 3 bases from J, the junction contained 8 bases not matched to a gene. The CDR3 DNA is TGTGCCAGCAGCCGGGCAGGGGGCCTTTACACTGAAGCTTTCTTT. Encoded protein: CASSRAGGLYTEAFF.

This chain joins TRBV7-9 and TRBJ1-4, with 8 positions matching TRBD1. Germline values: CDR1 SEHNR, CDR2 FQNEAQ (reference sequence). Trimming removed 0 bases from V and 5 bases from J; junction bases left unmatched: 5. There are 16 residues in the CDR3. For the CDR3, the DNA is TGTGCCAGCAGCTTAGCTCCGGGACAGGACAATGAAAAACTGTTTTTT. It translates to CASSLAPGQDNEKLFF.

Here the CDR3 reads CASSLPDTEAFF. In nucleotides, the CDR3 is TGCGCCAGCAGCTTGCCGGACACTGAAGCTTTCTTT. The chain links TRBV5-1 to TRBJ1-1; D not resolved. This CDR3 region has 12 residues. The V gene lost 1 base and the J gene lost 3 bases, with 4 bases spanning the gap. Germline V gene data show CDR1 as SGHRS and CDR2 as YFSETQ. The variable domain in full, completed from reference TRBV5-1 and TRBJ1-1, reads KAGVTQTPRYLIKTRGQQVTLSCSPISGHRSVSWYQQTPGQGLQFLFEYFSETQRNKGNFPGRFSGRQFSNSRSEMNVSTLELGDSALYLCASSLPDTEAFFGQGTRLTVV.

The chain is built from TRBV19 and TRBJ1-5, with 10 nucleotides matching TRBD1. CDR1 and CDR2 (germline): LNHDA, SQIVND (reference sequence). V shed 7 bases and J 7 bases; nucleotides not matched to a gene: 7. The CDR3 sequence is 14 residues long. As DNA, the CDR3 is TGTGCCAGTACGATGGGACAGGGGACCCAGCCCCAGCATTTT. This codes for CASTMGQGTQPQHF. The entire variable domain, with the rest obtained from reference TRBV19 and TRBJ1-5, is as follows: DGGITQSPKYLFRKEGQNVTLSCEQNLNHDAMYWYRQDPGQGLRLIYYSQIVNDFQKGDIAEGYSVSREKKESFPLTVTSAQKNPTAFYLCASTMGQGTQPQHFGDGTRLSIL.

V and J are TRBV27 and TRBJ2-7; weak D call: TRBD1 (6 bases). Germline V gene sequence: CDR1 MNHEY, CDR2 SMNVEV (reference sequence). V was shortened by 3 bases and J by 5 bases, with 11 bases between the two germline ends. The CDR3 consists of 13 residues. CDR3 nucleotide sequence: TGTGCCAGCAGTTTGGAACAGGGCCACGAGCAGTACTTC. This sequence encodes CASSLEQGHEQYF.

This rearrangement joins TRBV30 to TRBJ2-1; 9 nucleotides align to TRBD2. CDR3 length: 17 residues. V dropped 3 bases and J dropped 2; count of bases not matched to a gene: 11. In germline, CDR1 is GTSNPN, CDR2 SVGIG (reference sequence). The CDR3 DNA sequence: TGTGCCTGGAGCAAGGTCTTACTAGCGGGTACCTACAATGAGCAGTTCTTC. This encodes CAWSKVLLAGTYNEQFF. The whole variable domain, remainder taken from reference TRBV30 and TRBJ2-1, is SQTIHQWPATLVQPVGSPLSLECTVEGTSNPNLYWYRQAAGRGLQLLFYSVGIGQISSEVPQNLSASRPQDRQFILSSKKLLLSDSGFYLCAWSKVLLAGTYNEQFFGPGTRLTVL.